A selection of T cell receptor beta chains follows, all from one sample in a study of CD8 T cells in ankylosing spondylitis. TCRdb reprocessed the 5' RACE reads with MiXCR, giving one entry per CDR3 protein. The table lists under 300,000 distinct CDR3 sequences, 8% to 9.5% of them singletons, with over 6.5% in the top ten. Input material: blood, either unsorted or a sorted T cell fraction (not recorded which). The receptor set was obtained from a male donor with ankylosing spondylitis or in good health (not recorded which). Each CDR3 is given with its conserved first and last residue. A D gene is named only where the DNA matches it firmly.

14	TRBV7-9	TRBJ2-3	TRBD1	CASSPDRGTDTQYF
17	TRBV27	TRBJ1-5	TRBD1	CASSSWDSGYSNQPQHF
14	TRBV27	TRBJ2-3	.	CASSSGDSTDTQYF
17	TRBV9	TRBJ2-7	TRBD2	CASSVDGRGGGSYEQYF
17	TRBV3-1	TRBJ1-4	.	CASSQDSPGTRFEKLFF
17	TRBV15	TRBJ2-4	TRBD2	CATSRVPPSGRENIQYF
18	TRBV24-1	TRBJ2-1	.	CATSDPPGLQLGDNEQFF
17	TRBV29-1	TRBJ2-5	TRBD2	CSVDGLAGGPREETQYF
16	TRBV29-1	TRBJ1-3	.	CSVEGGRLGSGNTIYF
17	TRBV5-6	TRBJ2-7	TRBD2	CASSSGLAGSFSYEQYF
16	TRBV20-1	TRBJ2-3	.	CSAPEVRERGTDTQYF
15	TRBV7-2	TRBJ2-5	.	CASSFVWGRKETQYF
14	TRBV5-1	TRBJ1-6	.	CASRTGEGRSPLHF
18	TRBV11-1	TRBJ2-1	.	CASSLIPFRVGDNNEQFF
16	TRBV5-1	TRBJ2-3	.	CASSPLGTPNTDTQYF
13	TRBV7-9	TRBJ2-4	.	CASGPGAKDIQYF
13	TRBV7-6	TRBJ2-7	.	CASSFTDTYEQYF
13	TRBV30	TRBJ1-1	.	CAWSPGGHTEAFF
13	TRBV29-1	TRBJ2-1	TRBD1	CSVEDRGNWAQFF
14	TRBV12-3/TRBV12-4	TRBJ1-2	.	CASSYADRGDGYTF
13	TRBV12-3/TRBV12-4	TRBJ1-3	.	CASRYNSGNTIYF
15	TRBV29-1	TRBJ1-1	TRBD1	CSVDKDGTGNTEAFF
14	TRBV27	TRBJ2-2	.	CASSFLDNTGELFF
15	TRBV20-1	TRBJ2-1	TRBD2	CSARDLAGGNNEQFF
14	TRBV20-1	TRBJ2-1	TRBD1	CSAQPGQFYNEQFF
14	TRBV7-9	TRBJ1-5	TRBD1	CASSSDRGRQPQHF
13	TRBV20-1	TRBJ2-4	.	CSARGLAKNIQYF
15	TRBV7-2	TRBJ2-3	.	CASSLAGGGRDTQYF
14	TRBV6-1	TRBJ2-4	.	CATVERVSKNIQYF
13	TRBV29-1	TRBJ1-4	.	CSGGSTTNEKLFF
17	TRBV5-1	TRBJ2-1	TRBD1	CASSLNRRDRGYNEQFF
17	TRBV3-1	TRBJ2-1	TRBD2	CASSQARGVGSYNEQFF
17	TRBV7-2	TRBJ2-5	.	CASSSLIIPGGEETQYF
15	TRBV30	TRBJ2-5	TRBD2	CAWSTLSSGQETQYF
13	TRBV6-2/TRBV6-3	TRBJ2-3	.	CASSYSGADTQYF
15	TRBV4-3	TRBJ2-1	.	CASSQDEGTTGEQFF
13	TRBV20-1	TRBJ2-7	.	CSAVIPTSYEQYF
15	TRBV12-3/TRBV12-4	TRBJ1-1	.	CASSWKGPWGTEAFF
14	TRBV27	TRBJ1-1	.	CASSPVGGTTEAFF
14	TRBV7-2	TRBJ2-3	TRBD1	CASSSRQGPDTQYF
12	TRBV6-2/TRBV6-3	TRBJ2-1	.	CASSYRLGEQFF
14	TRBV10-3	TRBJ1-3	.	CAINGGGSGNTIYF
18	TRBV20-1	TRBJ1-5	TRBD1	CSARDSQLRTGPNQPQHF
14	TRBV25-1	TRBJ2-7	TRBD2	CASSASSGPYEQYF
16	TRBV29-1	TRBJ1-2	TRBD1	CSVGSPGQVVRYGYTF
12	TRBV12-3/TRBV12-4	TRBJ1-1	.	CASRAGRAEAFF
13	TRBV20-1	TRBJ1-5	TRBD1	CSAGQGSNQPQHF
19	TRBV4-3	TRBJ1-4	.	CASSQDGEVTAEGGEKLFF
15	TRBV5-5	TRBJ2-7	TRBD2	CASSLGAGDFYEQYF
14	TRBV20-1	TRBJ2-1	TRBD2	CSAPGGGASDEQFF
14	TRBV2	TRBJ2-3	.	CASNLRAGRDTQYF
14	TRBV5-5	TRBJ2-7	TRBD1	CASSHGQGSYEQYF
16	TRBV29-1	TRBJ2-7	.	CSVAPLGQDHTYEQYF
13	TRBV5-1	TRBJ1-4	.	CASSGANNEKLFF